A single sample gave rise to the 10 T cell receptor beta chains below, sequenced in a study. TCRdb re-derived calls from the 5' RACE reads in MiXCR, one entry per CDR3 protein. Among 7,200 or so distinct CDR3 sequences listed, 35% to 45% were seen once. What was sequenced was memory CD4+ T cells sorted from blood. As for subset: memory CD4+ T cells, CD4+CD45RO+CD25-. These receptors all stem from a female donor with breast cancer.

This clonotype was observed a few times. V and J are TRBV12-3 or TRBV12-4 and TRBJ2-7, with D unresolved. This CDR3 region has 14 residues. Trimming pared 7 bases from V and 4 bases from J, leaving 17 bases between. The CDR3 region is CASTTGSRLYEQYF. The CDR3 bases are TGTGCCAGCACCACCGGATCCAGATTGTACGAGCAGTACTTC.

This chain uses TRBV12-3 or TRBV12-4 with TRBJ1-1; D is ambiguous. The ends were cut back, 3 bases at V and 0 bases at J, with 8 bases in the middle. The CDR3 is 14 residues long. The DNA for the CDR3 is TGTGCCAGCAGTTTTAGTCAAGTGAACACTGAAGCTTTCTTT. Residues: CASSFSQVNTEAFF.

The chain uses TRBV30 and TRBJ2-5, with D hard to call. In germline, CDR1 is GTSNPN, CDR2 SVGIG (reference sequence). The CDR3 has 13 residues. V lost 2 bases to trimming and J lost 5 bases, with 12 bases between them. The CDR3 reads CAWSQGLRETQYF. CDR3 in DNA: TGTGCCTGGAGTCAAGGCCTGCGGGAGACCCAGTACTTC.

This clonotype was picked up a small number of times. Given the absence of the conserved phenylalanine or tryptophan at the CDR3 end, a read error is likely. The V gene is TRBV5-1, the J gene TRBJ1-5, with D possibly being TRBD1 (6 bases). The CDR3 extends over 15 amino acids. The germline V gene encodes CDR1 SGHRS and CDR2 YFSETQ. V was cut by 1 base and J by 3 bases, with 11 bases left in between. CDR3 in amino acids: CASSLRPGVNQPQHL. The DNA of the CDR3 is TGCGCCAGCAGCTTGAGGCCAGGGGTCAATCAGCCCCAGCATTTA.

The rearrangement joins TRBV5-1 to TRBJ2-2; the D call may be TRBD1 or TRBD2 (5 bases each). There are 16 residues in the CDR3. Between the trimmed V and J ends, which lost 4 bases and 4 bases, there was a span of 17 bases. CDR1 and CDR2 (germline): SGHRS, YFSETQ. This chain's CDR3 is CASSALEGSGTGELFF. In DNA, the CDR3 is TGCGCCAGCAGCGCCCTCGAGGGGTCGGGCACCGGGGAGCTGTTTTTT.

The chain recombines TRBV7-9 with TRBJ2-1; D might be TRBD1 or TRBD2, each matching 5 bases. The germline gives CDR1 SEHNR, CDR2 FQNEAQ (reference sequence). The CDR3 is made up of 14 amino acids. With 3 bases removed from V and 7 bases from J, the gap between germline ends came to 13 bases. The CDR3 sequence is CASSFDGTLNEQFF. The CDR3 coding sequence is TGTGCCAGCAGCTTTGACGGGACGCTAAATGAGCAGTTCTTC.

The V call is TRBV10-2, the J call TRBJ2-5, with 10 bases that match TRBD2. The germline gives CDR1 WSHSY, CDR2 SAAADI. The CDR3 sequence is 15 residues long. J lost 5 bases, V lost 3 bases, and 6 bases had no gene match. Here the CDR3 reads CASSELAGKGETQYF. Written as DNA, the CDR3 is TGCGCCAGCAGTGAACTAGCGGGGAAGGGGGAGACCCAGTACTTC.

The rearrangement joins TRBV20-1 to TRBJ2-5; 8 nucleotides line up with TRBD2. CDR3 size: 12 residues. Per the germline V gene, CDR1 is DFQATT and CDR2 is SNEGSKA (reference sequence). J was trimmed by 7 bases and V by 5 bases; bases with no gene match: 6. The CDR3 DNA is TGCAGTGCTCTCCGGGGGGGCGGGACCCAGTACTTC. Protein product: CSALRGGGTQYF.

V and J are TRBV20-1 and TRBJ2-5; no firm D call. Germline assignment: CDR1 DFQATT and CDR2 SNEGSKA (reference sequence). V lost 0 bases, J lost 1 base, and 9 bases lay in between. This CDR3 has 14 amino acids. DNA of the CDR3: TGCAGTGCTAGAGATAATGGAATCCAAGAGACCCAGTACTTC. Encoded protein: CSARDNGIQETQYF.

The chain has TRBV28 and TRBJ2-1; D is perhaps TRBD1 (7 bases). The CDR3 runs to 16 residues. Trimming took off 5 bases at V and 2 bases at J, with 16 bases between the two ends. Germline CDR1 MDHEN, CDR2 SYDVKM. The CDR3 sequence: CASSGGTAITYNEQFF. In DNA, the CDR3 is TGTGCCAGCAGTGGGGGGACAGCGATAACCTACAATGAGCAGTTCTTC. The entire variable domain, with the rest obtained from reference TRBV28 and TRBJ2-1, is as follows: DVKVTQSSRYLVKRTGEKVFLECVQDMDHENMFWYRQDPGLGLRLIYFSYDVKMKEKGDIPEGYSVSREKKERFSLILESASTNQTSMYLCASSGGTAITYNEQFFGPGTRLTVL.